A selection of T cell receptor beta chains follows, all from one sample in a study of identical twins. One entry per CDR3 protein, called by TCRdb with MiXCR from the 5' RACE reads. The sample holds a few hundred thousand distinct CDR3 sequences, around 9% seen once. The specimen was naive T cells sorted from blood. The receptors originated from a woman in her fifties or sixties in good health. Each CDR3 is given with its conserved first and last residue. Fields, in order: clone size, V gene, J gene, D gene, CDR3 protein, CDR3 DNA. The D gene is left open where the match is weak. A clone size is listed for some rows: how often the clone was seen (once, few, many), or a class if it is expanded.

size: many
V: TRBV10-3
J: TRBJ2-7
D: TRBD2
CDR3: CAISTTSQSYEQYF
DNA: TGTGCCATCAGTACGACTAGCCAAAGCTACGAGCAGTACTTC

size: -
V: TRBV15
J: TRBJ2-6
D: -
CDR3: CATSRDLGQGGANVLTF
DNA: TGTGCCACCAGCAGAGATCTAGGGCAGGGTGGGGCCAACGTCCTGACTTTC

size: many
V: TRBV12-3/TRBV12-4
J: TRBJ2-3
D: -
CDR3: CASSPGRRDTQYF
DNA: TGTGCCAGTTCCCCCGGTCGCCGAGATACGCAGTATTTT

size: few
V: TRBV7-9
J: TRBJ2-3
D: TRBD2
CDR3: CASSLSGRAIDTQYF
DNA: TGTGCCAGCAGCTTAAGCGGGAGGGCCATAGATACGCAGTATTTT

size: -
V: TRBV4-1
J: TRBJ1-1
D: -
CDR3: CASSQERKQPMNTEAFF
DNA: TGCGCCAGCAGCCAAGAAAGGAAACAGCCTATGAACACTGAAGCTTTCTTT

size: few
V: TRBV12-3/TRBV12-4
J: TRBJ1-3
D: -
CDR3: CASSTTVAGNTIYF
DNA: TGTGCCAGCAGCACCACGGTGGCTGGAAACACCATATATTTT

size: -
V: TRBV12-3/TRBV12-4
J: TRBJ2-7
D: TRBD1
CDR3: CASSLGQGAFEQYF
DNA: TGTGCCAGCAGCCTGGGACAGGGGGCTTTCGAGCAGTACTTC

size: -
V: TRBV18
J: TRBJ2-1
D: TRBD2
CDR3: CASSPQLAGANEQFF
DNA: TGTGCCAGCTCACCCCAACTAGCGGGAGCCAATGAGCAGTTCTTC

size: -
V: TRBV5-1
J: TRBJ1-5
D: TRBD1
CDR3: CASSLGQGGHNQPQHF
DNA: TGCGCCAGCAGCTTGGGGCAGGGGGGACATAATCAGCCCCAGCATTTT

size: many
V: TRBV5-1
J: TRBJ2-7
D: -
CDR3: CASSLGDISYEQYF
DNA: TGCGCCAGCAGCTTGGGGGACATCTCCTACGAGCAGTACTTC

size: -
V: TRBV5-1
J: TRBJ1-1
D: -
CDR3: CASTLERPQGSAEAFF
DNA: TGCGCCAGCACCTTGGAAAGGCCTCAGGGAAGCGCTGAAGCTTTCTTT

size: many
V: TRBV29-1
J: TRBJ2-7
D: -
CDR3: CSVEDRGGYEQYF
DNA: TGCAGCGTTGAAGACAGGGGTGGCTACGAGCAGTACTTC

size: few
V: TRBV24-1
J: TRBJ2-1
D: -
CDR3: CATSKPGANEQFF
DNA: TGTGCCACCAGCAAGCCGGGAGCCAATGAGCAGTTCTTC

size: few
V: TRBV20-1
J: TRBJ2-1
D: TRBD2
CDR3: CSARAGGPGVEQFF
DNA: TGCAGTGCTAGAGCGGGAGGGCCTGGTGTGGAGCAGTTCTTC

size: many
V: TRBV12-3/TRBV12-4
J: TRBJ2-3
D: -
CDR3: CASSPGTDTQYF
DNA: TGTGCCAGTTCCCCCGGGACAGATACGCAGTATTTT

size: few
V: TRBV4-2
J: TRBJ2-3
D: -
CDR3: CASSQEAPPRADTQYF
DNA: TGTGCCAGCAGCCAAGAGGCCCCCCCGCGGGCAGATACGCAGTATTTT

size: -
V: TRBV10-3
J: TRBJ2-7
D: -
CDR3: CAISDLQETSYEQYF
DNA: TGTGCCATCAGTGATTTACAGGAAACATCCTACGAGCAGTACTTC

size: many
V: TRBV20-1
J: TRBJ2-3
D: TRBD2
CDR3: CSAERTSGIPLHTDTQYF
DNA: TGCAGTGCTGAGCGGACTAGCGGGATTCCCCTCCACACAGATACGCAGTATTTT

size: few
V: TRBV6-6
J: TRBJ2-2
D: TRBD2
CDR3: CASSLTGGPNTGELFF
DNA: TGTGCCAGCAGTTTAACGGGAGGGCCGAACACCGGGGAGCTGTTTTTT

size: -
V: TRBV11-3
J: TRBJ2-1
D: TRBD2
CDR3: CASSLDNGRADEQFF
DNA: TGTGCCAGCAGCTTAGATAACGGGAGGGCCGATGAGCAGTTCTTC

size: -
V: TRBV13
J: TRBJ2-7
D: TRBD2
CDR3: CASSTRLAGYEQYF
DNA: TGTGCCAGCAGCACCAGACTAGCGGGCTACGAGCAGTACTTC

size: few
V: TRBV12-5
J: TRBJ2-1
D: -
CDR3: CASARTSLVDEQFF
DNA: TGTGCTAGTGCTAGGACTTCCCTGGTGGATGAGCAGTTCTTC

size: -
V: TRBV5-1
J: TRBJ2-7
D: TRBD1
CDR3: CASSAAHRDRDEQYF
DNA: TGCGCCAGCAGCGCGGCACACCGGGACAGGGACGAGCAGTACTTC

size: many
V: TRBV12-3/TRBV12-4
J: TRBJ2-3
D: -
CDR3: CASSLEQGVRYF
DNA: TGTGCCAGCAGTCTCGAACAGGGAGTTCGGTATTTT

size: few
V: TRBV5-8
J: TRBJ2-2
D: TRBD2
CDR3: CASSGGTSGRGYTGELFF
DNA: TGTGCCAGCAGCGGAGGGACTAGCGGGAGAGGTTACACCGGGGAGCTGTTTTTT

size: -
V: TRBV4-1
J: TRBJ1-6
D: TRBD1
CDR3: CASSRSVGTGVSPLHF
DNA: TGCGCCAGCAGCCGATCCGTGGGGACAGGGGTATCACCCCTCCACTTT

size: -
V: TRBV11-3
J: TRBJ2-3
D: TRBD2
CDR3: CASSFLLSGSSTDTQYF
DNA: TGTGCCAGCAGCTTCCTCCTTAGCGGGAGTAGCACAGATACGCAGTATTTT

size: -
V: TRBV7-9
J: TRBJ2-5
D: TRBD2
CDR3: CASSSPSGRASGTQYF
DNA: TGTGCCAGCAGCTCCCCTAGCGGGAGGGCGTCGGGGACCCAGTACTTC

size: -
V: TRBV27
J: TRBJ2-3
D: TRBD2
CDR3: CASSLKGGSWDTQYF
DNA: TGTGCCAGCAGTTTAAAAGGCGGGAGTTGGGATACGCAGTATTTT

size: few
V: TRBV4-1
J: TRBJ1-4
D: -
CDR3: CASSQGQSTNEKLFF
DNA: TGCGCCAGCAGCCAAGGCCAATCCACTAATGAAAAACTGTTTTTT

size: few
V: TRBV27
J: TRBJ1-1
D: TRBD1
CDR3: CASSIRDRGTEAFF
DNA: TGTGCCAGCAGCATCCGGGACAGGGGCACTGAAGCTTTCTTT